A selection of T cell receptor beta chains follows, all from one sample in a study of T cells in narcolepsy. Assay: immunoSEQ multiplex PCR; the TCRdb copy retains only in-frame clones and omits some. The table includes about 27,000 clones, roughly 74% detected once. The specimen was CD45RA- memory CD4+ T cells from PBMCs. The receptor set was obtained from a human donor with narcolepsy. CDR3s include the opening cysteine and the closing phenylalanine or tryptophan. The D gene is left open where the match is weak. Not every row has a clone size; where given, it reads once, few, many or a size class.

TRBV7-2	TRBJ2-7	few	.	CASRGASYEQYF	TGTGCCAGCAGGGGGGCCTCCTACGAGCAGTACTTC
TRBV7-3	TRBJ1-1	.	.	CASSPTTQNTEAFF	TGTGCCAGCAGCCCCACAACACAGAACACTGAAGCTTTCTTT
TRBV7-8	TRBJ1-5	.	.	CASSLSTGSNQPQHF	TGTGCCAGCAGCTTATCCACAGGGAGCAATCAGCCCCAGCATTTT
TRBV20-1	TRBJ2-7	.	.	CSASRSYEQYF	TGCAGTGCCAGCAGATCTTACGAGCAGTACTTC
TRBV30	TRBJ1-6	few	.	CAWSHDGNSPLHF	TGTGCCTGGAGTCATGATGGTAATTCACCCCTCCACTTT
TRBV10-3	TRBJ1-1	.	.	CAISGGQNTEAFF	TGTGCCATCAGTGGAGGACAGAACACTGAAGCCTTCTTT
TRBV11-2	TRBJ1-2	.	TRBD1	CASSLNRGNGYTF	TGTGCCAGCAGCTTAAACAGGGGAAATGGCTACACCTTC
TRBV7-8	TRBJ1-1	.	TRBD1	CASSPPGGWGPEAFF	TGTGCCAGCAGCCCCCCAGGGGGTTGGGGCCCTGAAGCTTTCTTT
TRBV10-3	TRBJ1-3	.	.	CAISGSGTQGENTIYF	TGTGCCATCAGTGGATCCGGGACTCAGGGCGAAAACACCATATATTTT
TRBV5-1	TRBJ1-1	.	.	CASSLDSRNTEAFF	TGCGCCAGCAGCTTGGACAGTCGGAACACTGAAGCTTTCTTT
TRBV7-3	TRBJ2-1	.	.	CASSLAGSSYNEQFF	TGTGCCAGCAGCTTAGCGGGGAGCTCCTACAATGAGCAGTTCTTC
TRBV5-4	TRBJ2-7	few	TRBD1	CASSPPGGQGAYEQYF	TGTGCCAGCAGCCCTCCCGGAGGACAGGGGGCCTACGAGCAGTACTTC
TRBV7-2	TRBJ2-5	.	TRBD1	CASSLSVGQAQETQYF	TGTGCCAGCAGCTTATCTGTCGGACAGGCCCAAGAGACCCAGTACTTC
TRBV4-1	TRBJ2-1	.	TRBD2	CASSHPGLAGGPLKYEQFF	TGCGCCAGCAGCCACCCGGGACTAGCGGGGGGCCCCCTGAAGTATGAGCAGTTCTTC
TRBV18	TRBJ1-5	.	.	CASSPGDSNQPQHF	TGTGCCAGCTCACCAGGGGATAGCAATCAGCCCCAGCATTTT
TRBV19	TRBJ1-5	.	TRBD1	CASSRGQSSNQPQHF	TGTGCCAGTAGTCGGGGACAGAGTAGCAATCAGCCCCAGCATTTT
TRBV20-1	TRBJ2-3	.	TRBD2	CSAGGTDTQYF	TGCAGCGCGGGGGGCACAGATACGCAGTATTTT
TRBV12-2	TRBJ2-7	.	.	CASRLAPTGTGGSYEQYF	TGTGCAAGTCGCTTAGCCCCAACCGGGACAGGGGGATCCTACGAGCAGTACTTC
TRBV5-1	TRBJ2-1	.	TRBD1	CASSLGVGQGNDEQFF	TGCGCCAGCAGCTTAGGTGTGGGACAGGGTAACGATGAGCAGTTCTTC
TRBV19	TRBJ1-2	.	.	CASSSQGEKGYGYTF	TGTGCCAGTAGTAGCCAGGGAGAAAAGGGCTATGGCTACACCTTC
TRBV30	TRBJ1-2	.	.	CAWSTYPWGEGYTF	TGTGCCTGGAGTACCTACCCCTGGGGGGAGGGCTACACCTTC
TRBV19	TRBJ1-2	.	.	CASSIMEIGYTF	TGTGCCAGTAGTATCATGGAGATAGGCTACACCTTC
TRBV5-6	TRBJ2-5	.	TRBD2	CASSLAGGGQETQYF	TGTGCCAGCAGCTTGGCCGGCGGGGGGCAAGAGACCCAGTACTTC
TRBV6-1	TRBJ2-6	.	.	CASTFRANGANVLTF	TGTGCCAGCACTTTTCGGGCGAACGGGGCCAACGTCCTGACTTTC
TRBV5-1	TRBJ2-3	.	.	CASSFATRRGTDTQYF	TGCGCCAGCAGCTTCGCGACTAGAAGGGGCACAGATACGCAGTATTTT
TRBV9	TRBJ1-3	.	.	CASSGGGVSGNTIYF	TGTGCCAGCAGCGGAGGGGGTGTTAGTGGAAACACCATATATTTT
TRBV7-9	TRBJ2-7	.	.	CASSLNLNPSYEQYF	TGTGCCAGCAGCCTCAACCTCAATCCTTCCTACGAGCAGTACTTC
TRBV11-2	TRBJ2-7	.	.	CASSSGRSRYEQYF	TGTGCCAGCAGCTCGGGGCGATCACGCTACGAGCAGTACTTC
TRBV27	TRBJ2-7	.	.	CASSFQARYEQYF	TGTGCCAGCAGTTTCCAGGCTCGGTACGAGCAGTACTTC
TRBV11-2	TRBJ1-6	.	.	CASSLVAAASPLHF	TGTGCCAGCAGCTTAGTAGCAGCCGCCTCACCCCTCCACTTT
TRBV30	TRBJ1-5	.	TRBD1	CAWSASDRAGQPQHF	TGTGCCTGGAGCGCCAGCGACAGGGCCGGGCAGCCCCAGCATTTT
TRBV19	TRBJ1-2	.	.	CASSIELTNYGYTF	TGTGCCAGTAGTATAGAACTTACTAACTATGGCTACACCTTC
TRBV5-1	TRBJ2-5	.	TRBD2	CASSLEGLAKTQYF	TGCGCCAGCAGCTTGGAAGGACTAGCAAAGACCCAGTACTTC
TRBV19	TRBJ2-7	few	.	CASSASRAYEQYF	TGTGCCAGTAGTGCTAGCCGAGCCTACGAGCAGTACTTC
TRBV6-5	TRBJ2-2	.	.	CASSLGLANTGELFF	TGTGCCAGCAGTCTCGGGCTGGCGAACACCGGGGAGCTGTTTTTT
TRBV29-1	TRBJ2-3	few	.	CSVGGPADTQYF	TGCAGCGTTGGGGGGCCCGCAGATACGCAGTATTTT
TRBV5-4	TRBJ1-2	.	.	CASSLYGLVYGYTF	TGTGCCAGCAGCTTGTATGGTCTGGTATATGGCTACACCTTC
TRBV11-3	TRBJ2-7	.	TRBD1	CASSPPGQGLHEQYF	TGTGCCAGCAGTCCTCCGGGACAGGGACTCCACGAGCAGTACTTC
TRBV6-6	TRBJ1-3	.	TRBD1	CASRLQGALGNTIYF	TGTGCCAGCAGATTGCAGGGGGCCCTTGGAAACACCATATATTTT
TRBV7-6	TRBJ2-7	.	.	CASSSTWISYEQYF	TGTGCCAGCAGCTCGACATGGATATCCTACGAGCAGTACTTC
TRBV6-1	TRBJ2-1	.	.	CASSPGDRYNEQFF	TGTGCCAGCAGTCCGGGGGACAGATACAATGAGCAGTTCTTC
TRBV19	TRBJ2-1	once	.	CASSTLHSYGPYNEQFF	TGTGCCAGTAGTACCTTACACAGTTATGGGCCCTACAATGAGCAGTTCTTC
TRBV18	TRBJ2-1	.	.	CASSTSGNEQFF	TGTGCCAGCTCAACCTCAGGCAATGAGCAGTTCTTC
TRBV7-3	TRBJ2-3	few	.	CASSLWGFTDTQYF	TGTGCCAGCAGCTTATGGGGGTTCACAGATACGCAGTATTTT
TRBV11-1	TRBJ2-1	.	TRBD2	CASSFGTSSEQFF	TGTGCCAGCAGCTTCGGGACTAGCAGCGAGCAGTTCTTC
TRBV6-1	TRBJ2-2	.	TRBD2	CASSDLGLVPGELFF	TGTGCCAGCAGTGACTTGGGACTAGTGCCCGGGGAGCTGTTTTTT
TRBV4-2	TRBJ2-5	.	TRBD2	CASSEGLAGGTQYF	TGTGCCAGCAGCGAGGGATTAGCGGGGGGGACCCAGTACTTC
TRBV5-6	TRBJ2-5	.	TRBD2	CASSLGAGGTIQETQYF	TGTGCCAGCAGCTTAGGAGCGGGGGGAACGATCCAAGAGACCCAGTACTTC
TRBV2	TRBJ1-5	.	TRBD1	CASNIGQGTRQPQHF	TGTGCCAGCAACATAGGACAGGGTACGCGTCAGCCCCAGCATTTT
TRBV5-5	TRBJ2-5	few	TRBD2	CASSLGSSGVGGETQYF	TGTGCCAGCAGCTTGGGAAGTAGCGGGGTGGGGGGAGAGACCCAGTACTTC
TRBV11-2	TRBJ2-2	.	.	CASSLERVPGELFF	TGTGCCAGCAGCTTAGAACGCGTCCCCGGGGAGCTGTTTTTT
TRBV7-6	TRBJ2-2	.	.	CASSIVQGTGELFF	TGTGCCAGCAGCATTGTACAGGGAACCGGGGAGCTGTTTTTT